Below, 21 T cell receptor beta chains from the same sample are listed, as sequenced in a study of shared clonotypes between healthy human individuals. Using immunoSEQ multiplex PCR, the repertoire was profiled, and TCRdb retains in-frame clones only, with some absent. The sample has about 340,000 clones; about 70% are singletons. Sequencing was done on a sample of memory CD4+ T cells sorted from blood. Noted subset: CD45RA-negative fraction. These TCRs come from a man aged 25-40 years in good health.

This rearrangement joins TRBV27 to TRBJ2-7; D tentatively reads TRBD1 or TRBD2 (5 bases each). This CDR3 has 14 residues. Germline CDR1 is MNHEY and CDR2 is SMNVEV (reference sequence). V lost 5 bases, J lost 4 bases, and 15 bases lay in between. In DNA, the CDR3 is TGTGCCAGCAGTGCCTCAAGGGGACCGTACGAGCAGTACTTC. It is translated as CASSASRGPYEQYF.

The CDR3 DNA sequence: TGTGCCAGCAGCTTGACAGCGGGAGCCTCCAATGAGCAGTTCTTC. As protein: CASSLTAGASNEQFF. V is TRBV7-9 and J is TRBJ2-1; 8 positions agree with TRBD2. From germline, CDR1 is SEHNR and CDR2 FQNEAQ (reference sequence). Trimming at V came to 3 bases and at J to 6 bases, leaving 7 bases not matched to a gene. The length of the CDR3 is 15 residues. Filled out from reference TRBV7-9 and TRBJ2-1, the complete variable domain reads DTGVSQNPRHKITKRGQNVTFRCDPISEHNRLYWYRQTLGQGPEFLTYFQNEAQLEKSRLLSDRFSAERPKGSFSTLEIQRTEQGDSAMYLCASSLTAGASNEQFFGPGTRLTVL.

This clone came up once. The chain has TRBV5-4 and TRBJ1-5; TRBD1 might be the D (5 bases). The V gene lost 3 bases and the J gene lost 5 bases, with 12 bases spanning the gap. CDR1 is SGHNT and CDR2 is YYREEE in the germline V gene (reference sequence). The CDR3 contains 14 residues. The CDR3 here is CASSSQGFDQPQHF. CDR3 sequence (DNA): TGTGCCAGCAGCTCCCAGGGTTTCGATCAGCCCCAGCATTTT.

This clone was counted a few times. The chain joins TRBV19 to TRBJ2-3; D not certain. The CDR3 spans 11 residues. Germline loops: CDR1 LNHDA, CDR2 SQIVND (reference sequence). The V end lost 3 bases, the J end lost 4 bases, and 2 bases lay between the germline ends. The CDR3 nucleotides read TGTGCCAGTAGTATGGCAGATACGCAGTATTTT. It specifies CASSMADTQYF.

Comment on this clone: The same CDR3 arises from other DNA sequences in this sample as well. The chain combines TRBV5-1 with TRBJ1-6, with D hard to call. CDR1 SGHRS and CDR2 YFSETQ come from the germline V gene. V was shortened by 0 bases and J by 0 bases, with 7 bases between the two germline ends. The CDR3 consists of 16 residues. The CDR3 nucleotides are TGCGCCAGCAGCTTGGACGGTAGCTCCTATAATTCACCCCTCCACTTT. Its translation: CASSLDGSSYNSPLHF.

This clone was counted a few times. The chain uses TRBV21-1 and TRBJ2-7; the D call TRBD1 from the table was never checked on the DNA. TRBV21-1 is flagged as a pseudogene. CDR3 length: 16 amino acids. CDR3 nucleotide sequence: TGTGCCAGCAGCAAAGCGACGACAGGGAGGATCTACGAGCAGTACTTC. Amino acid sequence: CASSKATTGRIYEQYF.

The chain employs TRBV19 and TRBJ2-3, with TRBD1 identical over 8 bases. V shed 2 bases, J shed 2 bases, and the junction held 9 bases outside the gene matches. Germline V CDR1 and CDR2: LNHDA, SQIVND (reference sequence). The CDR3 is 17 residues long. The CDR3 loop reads CASSIRGGRGLTDTQYF. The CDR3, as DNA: TGTGCCAGTAGTATAAGGGGCGGCAGGGGGCTCACAGATACGCAGTATTTT.

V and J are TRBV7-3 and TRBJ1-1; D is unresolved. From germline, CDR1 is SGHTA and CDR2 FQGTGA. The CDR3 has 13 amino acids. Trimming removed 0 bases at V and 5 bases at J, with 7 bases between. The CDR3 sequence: CASSLTTNTEAFF. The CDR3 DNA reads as TGTGCCAGCAGCTTAACGACCAATACTGAAGCTTTCTTT.

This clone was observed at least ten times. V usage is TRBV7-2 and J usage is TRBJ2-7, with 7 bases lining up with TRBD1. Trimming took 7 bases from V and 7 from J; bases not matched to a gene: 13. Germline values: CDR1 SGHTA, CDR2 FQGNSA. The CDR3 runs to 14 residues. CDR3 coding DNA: TGTGCCAGCACCCCCTTAGGGGGCTCGGGGGAGCAGTACTTC. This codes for CASTPLGGSGEQYF.

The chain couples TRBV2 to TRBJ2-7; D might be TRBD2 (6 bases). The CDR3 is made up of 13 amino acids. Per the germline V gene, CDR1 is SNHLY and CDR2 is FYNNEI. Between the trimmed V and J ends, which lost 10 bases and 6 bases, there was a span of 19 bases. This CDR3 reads CATKRDSSAEQYF. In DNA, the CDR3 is TGTGCCACCAAAAGGGACTCCTCGGCCGAGCAGTACTTC.

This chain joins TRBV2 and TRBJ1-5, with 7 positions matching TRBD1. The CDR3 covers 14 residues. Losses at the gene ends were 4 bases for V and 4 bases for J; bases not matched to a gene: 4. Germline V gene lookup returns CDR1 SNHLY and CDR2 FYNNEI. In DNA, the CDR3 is TGTGCCAGCAGTGCCTCAGGGGGAAATCAGCCCCAGCATTTT. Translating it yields CASSASGGNQPQHF.

The CDR3 nucleotides are TGCGCCAGCAGTCGGACAGGGGTTAACTATGGCTACACCTTC. This translates into CASSRTGVNYGYTF. The rearrangement uses TRBV10-1 and TRBJ1-2; 9 positions match TRBD1. After removal of 5 bases from V and 1 base from J, the junction contained 2 bases not matched to a gene. Germline-derived CDR1 and CDR2 are WNHNN and SYGVQD (reference sequence). The CDR3 covers 14 residues.

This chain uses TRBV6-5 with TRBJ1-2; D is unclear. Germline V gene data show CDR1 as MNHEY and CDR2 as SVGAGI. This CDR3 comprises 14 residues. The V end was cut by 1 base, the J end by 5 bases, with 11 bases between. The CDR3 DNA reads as TGTGCCAGCAGTTACTTGAGTGCCCCTTATGGCTACACCTTC. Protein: CASSYLSAPYGYTF.

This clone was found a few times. The CDR3 region is CASSQETSGRSKTGELFF. In DNA form, the CDR3 reads TGTGCCAGCAGCCAAGAAACTAGCGGGAGGTCTAAAACCGGGGAGCTGTTTTTT. The chain employs TRBV4-2 and TRBJ2-2, with 12 bases identical to TRBD2. Germline V lookup: CDR1 LGHNA, CDR2 YNFKEQ. This CDR3 is built from 18 residues. The ends lost 0 bases at V and 5 bases at J; junction bases unmatched: 7.

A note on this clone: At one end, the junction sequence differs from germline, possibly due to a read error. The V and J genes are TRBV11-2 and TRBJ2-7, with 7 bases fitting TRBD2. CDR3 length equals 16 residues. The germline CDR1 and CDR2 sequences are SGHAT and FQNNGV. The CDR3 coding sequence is TGTGCCAGCAGGTTAGGGTCCGGCGGGAGTACTTACGAGCAGTACTTC. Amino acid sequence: CASRLGSGGSTYEQYF.

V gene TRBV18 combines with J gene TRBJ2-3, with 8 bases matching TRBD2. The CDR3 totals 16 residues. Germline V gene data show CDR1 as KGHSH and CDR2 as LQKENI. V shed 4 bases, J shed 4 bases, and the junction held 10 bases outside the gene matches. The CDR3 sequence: CASSQKAGVGSDTQYF. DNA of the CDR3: TGTGCCAGCTCACAGAAAGCGGGAGTAGGTTCAGATACGCAGTATTTT.

The chain's CDR3 is CASSIADLGVNEQFF. As DNA, the CDR3 is TGTGCCAGTAGTATAGCCGACCTGGGGGTCAATGAGCAGTTCTTC. The chain carries TRBV19 and TRBJ2-1; perhaps D is TRBD1 or TRBD2 (5 bases each). CDR1 is LNHDA, CDR2 SQIVND, per germline (reference sequence). The CDR3 sequence is 15 residues long. Trimming shortened V by 1 base and J by 6 bases, and 13 bases separated the two germline ends.

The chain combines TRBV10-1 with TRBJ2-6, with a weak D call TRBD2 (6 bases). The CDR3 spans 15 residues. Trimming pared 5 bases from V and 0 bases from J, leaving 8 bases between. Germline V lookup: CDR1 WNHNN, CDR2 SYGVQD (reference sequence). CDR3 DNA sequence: TGCGCCAGCAGTCCCGGGGGCTCTGGGGCCAACGTCCTGACTTTC. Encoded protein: CASSPGGSGANVLTF.

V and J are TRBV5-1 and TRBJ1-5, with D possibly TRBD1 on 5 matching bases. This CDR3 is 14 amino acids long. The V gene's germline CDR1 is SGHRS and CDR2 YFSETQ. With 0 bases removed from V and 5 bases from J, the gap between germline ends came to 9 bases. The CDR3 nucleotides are TGCGCCAGCAGCTTGGATTCGGGGGATCAGCCCCAGCATTTT. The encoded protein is CASSLDSGDQPQHF.

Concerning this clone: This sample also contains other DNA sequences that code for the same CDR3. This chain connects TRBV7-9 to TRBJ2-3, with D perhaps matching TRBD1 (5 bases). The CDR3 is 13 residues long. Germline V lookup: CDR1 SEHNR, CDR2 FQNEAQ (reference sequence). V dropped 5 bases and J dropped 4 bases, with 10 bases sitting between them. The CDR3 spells CASSPKGPDTQYF. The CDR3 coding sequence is TGTGCCAGCAGCCCCAAGGGGCCAGATACGCAGTATTTT.

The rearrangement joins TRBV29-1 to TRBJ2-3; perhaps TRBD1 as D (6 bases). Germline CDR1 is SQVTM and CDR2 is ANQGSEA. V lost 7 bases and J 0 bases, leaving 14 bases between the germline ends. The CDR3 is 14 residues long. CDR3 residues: CSGNREESTDTQYF. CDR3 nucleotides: TGCAGCGGCAACAGGGAAGAGAGCACAGATACGCAGTATTTT.